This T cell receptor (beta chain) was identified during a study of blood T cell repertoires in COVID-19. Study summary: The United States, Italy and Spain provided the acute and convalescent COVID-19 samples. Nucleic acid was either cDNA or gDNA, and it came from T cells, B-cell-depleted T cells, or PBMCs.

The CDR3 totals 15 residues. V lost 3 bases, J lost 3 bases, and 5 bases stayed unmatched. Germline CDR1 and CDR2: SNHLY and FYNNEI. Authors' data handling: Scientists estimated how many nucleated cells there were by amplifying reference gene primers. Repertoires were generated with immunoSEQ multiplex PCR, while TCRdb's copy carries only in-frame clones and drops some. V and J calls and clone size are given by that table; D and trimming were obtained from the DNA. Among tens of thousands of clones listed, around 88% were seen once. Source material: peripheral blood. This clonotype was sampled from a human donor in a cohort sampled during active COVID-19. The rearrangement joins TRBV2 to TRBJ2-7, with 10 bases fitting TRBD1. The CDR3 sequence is CASSEGQGTLYEQYF. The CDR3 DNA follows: TGTGCCAGCAGTGAGGGACAGGGGACACTCTACGAGCAGTACTTC.